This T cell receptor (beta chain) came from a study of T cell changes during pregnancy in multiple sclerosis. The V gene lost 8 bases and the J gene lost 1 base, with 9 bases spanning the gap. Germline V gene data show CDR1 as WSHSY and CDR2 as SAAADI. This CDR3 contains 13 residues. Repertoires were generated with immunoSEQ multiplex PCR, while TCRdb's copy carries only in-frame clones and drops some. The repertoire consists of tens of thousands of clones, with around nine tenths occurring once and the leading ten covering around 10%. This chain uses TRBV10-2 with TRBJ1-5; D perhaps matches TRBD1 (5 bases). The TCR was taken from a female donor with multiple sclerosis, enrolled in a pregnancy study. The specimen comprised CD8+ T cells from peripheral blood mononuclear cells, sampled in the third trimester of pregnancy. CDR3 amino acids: CASAGGSNQPQHF. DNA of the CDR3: TGCGCCAGCGCGGGGGGGAGCAATCAGCCCCAGCATTTT.